Below are 20 T cell receptor beta chains sequenced from a single sample in a study of T-cell memory formation after mild COVID-19. TCRdb used MiXCR to reprocess the 5' RACE reads, holding one entry per CDR3 protein. The sample shows 400,000 or so distinct CDR3 sequences, 20% of them seen only once. The sequenced sample consisted of PBMCs or a T cell subset sorted from them (not recorded which). The source of these receptors is an adult woman who had mild COVID-19 (a few samples of this study predate the infection). Cell type and time point are not known.

This chain joins TRBV5-1 and TRBJ2-1; TRBD2 matches at 7 bases. This CDR3 contains 14 residues. Germline V lookup: CDR1 SGHRS, CDR2 YFSETQ. Trimming removed 4 bases from V and 8 bases from J; junction bases left unmatched: 9. The CDR3 coding sequence is TGCGCCAGCAGCCTGGGGGGGGGTGGCGATGAGCAGTTCTTC. Amino acid sequence: CASSLGGGGDEQFF.

To note about this clonotype: Because it lacks the conserved phenylalanine or tryptophan at the end, this CDR3 is likely a read error. The J gene is TRBJ2-7, the V gene TRBV11-2, with 10 bases lining up with TRBD1. The CDR3 length is 17 residues. The V gene's germline CDR1 is SGHAT and CDR2 FQNNGV. With 1 base clipped from V and 0 bases from J, the junction kept 6 bases outside the gene matches. The CDR3 sequence: CASSLGTGGRSSYEQYL. CDR3 sequence (DNA): TGTGCCAGCAGCTTAGGGACAGGGGGGCGTAGCTCCTACGAGCAGTACTTA.

The chain recombines TRBV6-1 with TRBJ1-6; D perhaps matches TRBD1 (6 bases). Germline V lookup: CDR1 MNHNS, CDR2 SASEGT. CDR3 length equals 15 residues. Trimming pared 2 bases from V and 6 bases from J, leaving 11 bases between. The CDR3 spells CASSETGNGNSPLHF. In nucleotides, the CDR3 is TGTGCCAGCAGTGAAACAGGGAACGGTAATTCACCCCTCCACTTT.

This clonotype came up a few times. CDR3: CASSVVAGGYEQYF. For the CDR3, the DNA is TGTGCCAGCAGCGTAGTAGCGGGGGGGTACGAGCAGTACTTC. The rearrangement uses TRBV9 and TRBJ2-7; 11 nucleotides match TRBD2. CDR1 is SGDLS, CDR2 YYNGEE, per germline. Trimming took 0 bases from V and 4 from J; bases not matched to a gene: 0. This CDR3 is built from 14 residues. Together with reference TRBV9 and TRBJ2-7, the CDR3 gives the full variable domain: DSGVTQTPKHLITATGQRVTLRCSPRSGDLSVYWYQQSLDQGLQFLIQYYNGEERAKGNILERFSAQQFPDLHSELNLSSLELGDSALYFCASSVVAGGYEQYFGPGTRLTVT.

V gene TRBV12-3 or TRBV12-4 combines with J gene TRBJ2-2; perhaps TRBD2 as D (6 bases). Trimming left V 3 bases short and J 2 bases short, with 10 bases between. CDR3 length: 15 residues. CDR3 DNA: TGTGCCAGCAGTTTGGGGACTCTTAACACCGGGGAGCTGTTTTTT. Its translation is CASSLGTLNTGELFF.

The chain has TRBV20-1 and TRBJ2-7; D not certain. The CDR3 has 11 residues. Germline lookup yields CDR1 DFQATT and CDR2 SNEGSKA (reference sequence). V shed 0 bases and J shed 5 bases, with 5 bases lying between them. The CDR3: CSARDRNEQYF. As DNA, the CDR3 is TGCAGTGCTAGAGATCGGAACGAGCAGTACTTC.

V usage is TRBV7-9 and J usage is TRBJ2-1; maybe TRBD2 (5 bases). The CDR3 loop spans 17 amino acids. From germline, CDR1 is SEHNR and CDR2 FQNEAQ (reference sequence). The V end was cut by 5 bases, the J end by 4 bases, with 21 bases between. CDR3 nucleotides: TGTGCCAGCAGCCCTAGCAGTCACAGAGGGTTTTACAATGAGCAGTTCTTC. Amino acid sequence: CASSPSSHRGFYNEQFF.

In this sample, this clonotype turned up a few times. The chain links TRBV12-3 or TRBV12-4 to TRBJ1-1; D is possibly TRBD1 (6 bases). CDR3 length: 13 residues. The germline V and J ends were trimmed by 4 bases and 2 bases, with 8 bases remaining between them. In nucleotides, the CDR3 is TGTGCCAGCAGTTCAGGGGCAAACACTGAAGCTTTCTTT. It specifies CASSSGANTEAFF.

The chain couples TRBV3-1 to TRBJ2-7; D remains ambiguous. Germline values: CDR1 LGHDT, CDR2 YNNKEL (reference sequence). V lost 3 bases, J lost 5 bases, and 5 bases lay in between. The CDR3 extends over 11 amino acids. CDR3 amino acids: CASSQIDEQYF. In DNA form, the CDR3 reads TGTGCCAGCAGCCAGATAGACGAGCAGTACTTC.

This clonotype was seen a few times. The chain carries TRBV9 and TRBJ2-4, with D possibly matching TRBD2 (5 bases). The CDR3 contains 13 residues. The V gene lost 0 bases and the J gene lost 10 bases, with 11 bases spanning the gap. The germline V gene encodes CDR1 SGDLS and CDR2 YYNGEE. The CDR3 spells CASSVEPGRIQYF. CDR3 bases: TGTGCCAGCAGCGTAGAGCCTGGGAGAATTCAGTACTTC. The full variable domain, completed using reference TRBV9 and TRBJ2-4, is DSGVTQTPKHLITATGQRVTLRCSPRSGDLSVYWYQQSLDQGLQFLIQYYNGEERAKGNILERFSAQQFPDLHSELNLSSLELGDSALYFCASSVEPGRIQYFGAGTRLSVL.

The table lists this clonotype with a few counts. This chain uses TRBV30 with TRBJ2-2; D not resolved. CDR3 length: 12 amino acids. Germline CDR1 and CDR2: GTSNPN and SVGIG (reference sequence). The V gene lost 4 bases and the J gene lost 3 bases, with 6 bases spanning the gap. This CDR3 reads CAWTRYTGELFF. In DNA form, the CDR3 reads TGTGCCTGGACCCGGTACACCGGGGAGCTGTTTTTT.

In its sample, this clonotype was seen a few times. The chain employs TRBV15 and TRBJ2-1; a weak D match, TRBD2 (6 bases). This CDR3 has 14 residues. The ends were cut back, 1 base at V and 10 bases at J, with 14 bases in the middle. The germline gives CDR1 LNHNV, CDR2 YYDKDF (reference sequence). DNA for the CDR3: TGTGCCACCAGCAGAGGGACTAAGACTGGCGAGCAGTTCTTC. It specifies CATSRGTKTGEQFF.

The V gene is TRBV24-1, the J gene TRBJ2-3; 7 positions agree with TRBD2. This CDR3 region has 16 residues. Germline V gene data show CDR1 as KGHDR and CDR2 as SFDVKD. With V trimmed by 4 bases and J by 0 bases, 6 bases remained unmatched. The CDR3 loop is CATSDPQRGSTDTQYF. In DNA form, the CDR3 reads TGTGCCACCAGTGACCCCCAGCGGGGAAGCACAGATACGCAGTATTTT.

This clonotype was observed at least ten times. The chain is built from TRBV9 and TRBJ2-3; TRBD2 might be the D (5 bases). Trimming shortened V by 2 bases and J by 0 bases, and 7 bases separated the two germline ends. The CDR3 runs to 14 residues. Germline V gene lookup returns CDR1 SGDLS and CDR2 YYNGEE. The CDR3 protein is CASSVGDSTDTQYF. The CDR3, as DNA: TGTGCCAGCAGCGTGGGAGATAGCACAGATACGCAGTATTTT.

This clonotype appeared a few times. The CDR3 is CASSVADRLNTEAFF. CDR3 bases: TGTGCCAGCAGCGTAGCCGACAGGCTGAACACTGAAGCTTTCTTT. The chain combines TRBV9 with TRBJ1-1; D perhaps matches TRBD1 (6 bases). In germline, CDR1 is SGDLS, CDR2 YYNGEE. The V gene lost 0 bases and the J gene lost 0 bases, with 9 bases spanning the gap. This CDR3 contains 15 residues.

This clonotype has a handful of counts. V and J are TRBV5-1 and TRBJ1-1; 7 bases align to TRBD1. The CDR3 sequence is 13 residues long. Trimming removed 0 bases from V and 12 bases from J; junction bases left unmatched: 8. Germline V gene lookup returns CDR1 SGHRS and CDR2 YFSETQ. The CDR3 region is CASSLERQGKPFF. Here the CDR3 DNA reads TGCGCCAGCAGCTTGGAAAGACAGGGAAAGCCTTTCTTT.

The rearrangement uses TRBV6-6 and TRBJ1-1; 7 nucleotides align to TRBD1. The germline V gene has CDR1 MNHNY and CDR2 SVGAGI (reference sequence). The V gene end was trimmed by 7 bases and the J gene end by 1 base; junction bases not matched to a gene: 12. This CDR3 has 16 residues. The CDR3 spells CASTLRTGARNTEAFF. CDR3 nucleotide sequence: TGTGCCAGCACGCTTCGAACAGGGGCGAGGAACACTGAAGCTTTCTTT.

The rearrangement joins TRBV27 to TRBJ1-5, with D perhaps matching TRBD1 (5 bases). Deletions cut 7 bases from V and 6 bases from J, with 16 bases between. Germline V gene data show CDR1 as MNHEY and CDR2 as SMNVEV (reference sequence). The CDR3 runs to 14 residues. CDR3 in DNA: TGTGCCAGCAACGCCCTCGGGGCGGGTCAGCCCCAGCATTTT. This gives the protein CASNALGAGQPQHF.

This chain joins TRBV6-1 and TRBJ1-5, with D possibly being TRBD1 (5 bases). Germline CDR1 MNHNS, CDR2 SASEGT. The CDR3 consists of 20 residues. The V end was cut by 1 base, the J end by 0 bases, with 22 bases between. The CDR3 loop is CASSEEVRDYEFRSNQPQHF. DNA of the CDR3: TGTGCCAGCAGTGAAGAGGTCAGGGATTATGAATTTCGTAGCAATCAGCCCCAGCATTTT.

The rearrangement uses TRBV11-2 and TRBJ1-1, with 8 bases fitting TRBD1. The length of the CDR3 is 18 residues. Germline CDR1 SGHAT, CDR2 FQNNGV. V was clipped by 8 bases and J by 4 bases; unmatched bases: 21. CDR3 amino acids: CASSHWTGAGGWGTEAFF. In DNA, the CDR3 is TGTGCCAGCTCCCATTGGACCGGTGCAGGGGGCTGGGGCACTGAAGCTTTCTTT.